This entry describes one TCR beta chain. CDR3 length: 16 amino acids. Germline V gives CDR1 DFQATT, CDR2 SNEGSKA (reference sequence). V lost 1 base and J lost 1; bases outside the gene matches: 6. This specimen comes from a study of blood T cells in healthy people across ages. A second PCR, run for about 6 to 11 cycles, used a sample-barcoded 5' primer plus a J-beta primer mix. One entry per CDR3 protein, called by TCRdb with MiXCR from the 5' RACE reads. The sample has 1.5 million or so distinct CDR3 sequences; approximately 43% are singletons. The V call is TRBV20-1, the J call TRBJ2-1; 8 nucleotides line up with TRBD2. The receptor's source is a woman between 18 and 29 years old in good health. Sequencing was done on a sample of blood. CDR3 residues: CSARVGSGSSYNEQFF. The CDR3 DNA reads as TGCAGTGCTAGAGTCGGGAGCGGGAGTTCCTACAATGAGCAGTTCTTC.